Shown below are 5 T cell receptor beta chains from a single sample sequenced in a study of sequential checkpoint blockade in melanoma. Regarding treatment: randomized to nivolumab then ipilimumab (arm A) or the reverse (arm B). Libraries were prepared by immunoSEQ multiplex PCR; TCRdb keeps only in-frame clonotypes and omits some of them. Of about 9,600 clones listed, 24% are singletons. This specimen consisted of tumor tissue (inferred from file names), obtained from a patient given nivolumab and ipilimumab in sequence. Receptors originate from a human donor with melanoma.

This clone was seen more than once but under ten times. V usage is TRBV11-3 and J usage is TRBJ2-7; a weak D match, TRBD1 (6 bases). The germline V and J ends were trimmed by 4 bases and 0 bases, with 13 bases remaining between them. Germline V CDR1 and CDR2: SGHNT, YENEEA. The CDR3 contains 15 residues. CDR3 coding DNA: TGTGCCAGCAGCTACACCGGGACAAGCTCCTACGAGCAGTACTTC. Translation: CASSYTGTSSYEQYF.

The rearrangement joins TRBV19 to TRBJ1-1; TRBD1 aligns across 9 bases. The germline V gene encodes CDR1 LNHDA and CDR2 SQIVND (reference sequence). Germline trimming cut 3 bases from V and 5 bases from J; bases unmatched to any gene: 10. There are 16 residues in the CDR3. CDR3 sequence reads: CASSMVPGQGRTEAFF. The CDR3 DNA reads TGTGCCAGTAGTATGGTTCCCGGACAGGGGAGAACTGAAGCTTTCTTT.

This sequence joins TRBV9 and TRBJ1-1, with 8 bases that match TRBD1. With V trimmed by 5 bases and J by 7 bases, 7 bases remained unmatched. The germline CDR1 and CDR2 sequences are SGDLS and YYNGEE. The CDR3 is 13 residues long. CDR3 region: CASSFTGQGEAFF. The DNA for the CDR3 is TGTGCCAGCAGTTTTACCGGACAGGGTGAAGCTTTCTTT.

In this sample, this clone turned up many times. V is TRBV7-1 and J is TRBJ2-7; D possibly corresponds to TRBD1 (6 bases). TRBV7-1 is filed as an ORF, its function uncertain. The CDR3 sequence is 13 residues long. V dropped 6 bases and J dropped 2 bases, with 11 bases sitting between them. The CDR3 nucleotides read TGTGCCAGCAGACGGGACACTCCCTACGAGCAGTACTTC. Protein product: CASRRDTPYEQYF.

This clone is termed medium-sized. This chain links TRBV10-3 with TRBJ1-6; TRBD1 matches at 8 bases. V was pared by 1 base and J by 5 bases, with 4 bases of the junction left unmatched. The CDR3 covers 16 residues. Germline CDR1 ENHRY, CDR2 SYGVKD. The CDR3 coding sequence is TGTGCCATCAGTGAGTGGACAGGGACAGATAATTCACCCCTCCACTTT. This gives the protein CAISEWTGTDNSPLHF.